This T cell receptor beta chain was profiled in a study of blood T cell repertoires in COVID-19. Study in general: Acute-phase and convalescent COVID-19 samples originated in the United States, Italy and Spain.

Trimming took 6 bases from V and 5 from J; bases not matched to a gene: 17. The CDR3 is made up of 17 amino acids. Germline assignment: CDR1 MDHEN and CDR2 SYDVKM. As handled by the study authors: Reference gene primer amplification gave estimated nucleated cell counts. Assay: immunoSEQ multiplex PCR; the TCRdb copy retains only in-frame clones and omits some. V and J calls plus clone size are reproduced from that table; the DNA served to infer D and trimming. The top ten clones hold roughly 1.9% of a sample with about 300,000 clones, roughly 90% of them seen once. The source of this sequence is a woman aged 30 to 39 with COVID-19, enrolled during active disease. Sequencing was performed on peripheral blood. V usage is TRBV28 and J usage is TRBJ2-5; TRBD1 aligns across 8 bases. In DNA, the CDR3 is TGTGCCAGCAGGAGGAGATCCTACAGGGGGGCTTGGGAGACCCAGTACTTC. Residues: CASRRRSYRGAWETQYF. The full variable domain, rest sourced from reference TRBV28 and TRBJ2-5, is DVKVTQSSRYLVKRTGEKVFLECVQDMDHENMFWYRQDPGLGLRLIYFSYDVKMKEKGDIPEGYSVSREKKERFSLILESASTNQTSMYLCASRRRSYRGAWETQYFGPGTRLLVL.